This entry lists 3 T cell receptor beta chains sequenced from one sample in a study of T cells in Graves' hyperthyroidism and ophthalmopathy. RNA transcripts gave rise to amplified TCR beta CDR3 regions. When the TCR CDR3 underwent first-round RT-PCR, the HTBI primer set was used. TCRdb itself ran the multiplex PCR reads through MiXCR, one entry per CDR3 protein. The sample comprises fewer than 700,000 distinct CDR3 sequences, approximately 17% of which are singletons, and roughly 15% rests with the top ten. The material sequenced was blood. The receptor source for this set is a woman aged 18-35 years with Graves' ophthalmopathy.

This clonotype has a count of ten or more. The chain couples TRBV2 to TRBJ2-5, with 9 positions matching TRBD1. Germline-derived CDR1 and CDR2 are SNHLY and FYNNEI. This CDR3 comprises 13 residues. V was clipped by 10 bases and J by 1 base; unmatched bases: 4. Here the CDR3 reads CATAGQGQETQYF. The CDR3 region has the DNA TGTGCCACCGCGGGACAGGGCCAAGAGACCCAGTACTTC.

This clonotype was found many times. This chain links TRBV28 with TRBJ2-1; possibly TRBD1 or TRBD2 for D (5 bases each). The CDR3 has 15 amino acids. The ends were cut back, 7 bases at V and 7 bases at J, with 20 bases in the middle. From germline, CDR1 is MDHEN and CDR2 SYDVKM. The CDR3: CASTPIQGEGNEQFF. In DNA form, the CDR3 reads TGTGCCAGCACCCCGATTCAGGGAGAGGGAAATGAGCAGTTCTTC.

There are a few counts of this clonotype. The chain combines TRBV6-5 with TRBJ1-5; D is undetermined. The CDR3 runs to 15 residues. Germline assignment: CDR1 MNHEY and CDR2 SVGAGI. Trimming pared 3 bases from V and 4 bases from J, leaving 13 bases between. The DNA for the CDR3 is TGTGCCAGCAGTTATGGTATCAGAGGGAATCAGCCCCAGCATTTT. Translation: CASSYGIRGNQPQHF.